The 26 T cell receptor beta chains below were found in one sample sequenced in a study of beta chain features in type 1 diabetes. The isolated RNA, all of it, was reverse transcribed, so expressed TCRB transcripts were what got sequenced. The method was immunoSEQ multiplex PCR; TCRdb's version includes in-frame clones alone and lacks a portion of them. Among a few hundred thousand clones listed, 10% to 15% were seen once. Study observations and caveats: In all four CD4+ subsets, TCRB CDR3 length was significantly, moderately reduced in type 1 diabetes.

The antigens for these receptors are not known. The specimen sequenced was naive CD4+ T cells from blood. Receptors originate from a young woman with type 1 diabetes.

V usage is TRBV7-9 and J usage is TRBJ2-5; D is possibly TRBD1 (6 bases). This CDR3 has 14 amino acids. V shed 2 bases and J shed 5 bases, with 12 bases lying between them. Germline V gene data show CDR1 as SEHNR and CDR2 as FQNEAQ (reference sequence). The CDR3 sequence is CASSLSDRRETQYF. CDR3 DNA sequence: TGTGCCAGCAGCTTATCTGACAGGCGGGAGACCCAGTACTTC.

This clone was counted between two and nine times. V usage is TRBV2 and J usage is TRBJ2-7, with D possibly matching TRBD2 (6 bases). The ends were cut back, 6 bases at V and 1 base at J, with 16 bases in the middle. Germline V gives CDR1 SNHLY, CDR2 FYNNEI. The CDR3 spans 15 residues. Here the CDR3 DNA reads TGTGCCAGCAGGCGGGACCGACCGTCTTCCTACGAGCAGTACTTC. Encoded protein: CASRRDRPSSYEQYF. Together with reference TRBV2 and TRBJ2-7, the CDR3 gives the full variable domain: EPEVTQTPSHQVTQMGQEVILRCVPISNHLYFYWYRQILGQKVEFLVSFYNNEISEKSEIFDDQFSVERPDGSNFTLKIRSTKLEDSAMYFCASRRDRPSSYEQYFGPGTRLTVT.

The chain is built from TRBV4-2 and TRBJ2-6; TRBD2 aligns across 7 bases. Looked up from germline, CDR1 is LGHNA and CDR2 is YNFKEQ. CDR3 length: 16 amino acids. V gave up 2 bases and J gave up 2 bases; unmatched junction bases: 3. As DNA, the CDR3 is TGTGCCAGCAGCCAATTGGGGGGGACTGGGGCCAACGTCCTGACTTTC. Its protein is CASSQLGGTGANVLTF.

The chain uses TRBV7-2 and TRBJ1-4; 8 nucleotides match TRBD1. Trimming cost V 4 bases and J 7 bases; bases outside gene matches: 8. Germline V gene sequence: CDR1 SGHTA, CDR2 FQGNSA. The CDR3 contains 15 residues. This CDR3 is CASSSMTGEIEKLFF. Written as DNA, the CDR3 is TGTGCCAGCAGCTCGATGACAGGGGAGATTGAAAAACTGTTTTTT.

This clone showed up just a few times. The chain uses TRBV2 and TRBJ2-1; D may be TRBD2 (5 bases). The CDR3 extends over 14 amino acids. Trimming stripped 0 bases from V and 3 bases from J, with 6 bases between. CDR1 and CDR2 (germline): SNHLY, FYNNEI. In DNA form, the CDR3 reads TGTGCCAGCAGTGAAGCCCGGGGCTACAATGAGCAGTTCTTC. Its translation is CASSEARGYNEQFF.

The genes are TRBV25-1 and TRBJ1-5; D is perhaps TRBD1 (6 bases). CDR3 size: 17 residues. CDR1 is MGHDK, CDR2 SYGVNS, per germline. The V end was cut by 1 base, the J end by 1 base, with 14 bases between. In nucleotides, the CDR3 is TGTGCCAGCAGTGAATGGGGGAACAGGGCGAGCAATCAGCCCCAGCATTTT. This codes for CASSEWGNRASNQPQHF.

This chain links TRBV29-1 with TRBJ2-4, with TRBD1 as a possible D gene (6 bases). The germline V gene encodes CDR1 SQVTM and CDR2 ANQGSEA. The V and J ends lost 7 bases and 3 bases respectively, with 19 bases between them. The CDR3 has 15 residues. The CDR3 protein is CSASVGATNKNIQYF. Written as DNA, the CDR3 is TGCAGCGCCTCCGTGGGGGCTACGAACAAAAACATTCAGTACTTC.

This clone was picked up a small number of times. The V call is TRBV15, the J call TRBJ2-7, with TRBD1 matching 7 bases. Germline V gene data show CDR1 as LNHNV and CDR2 as YYDKDF (reference sequence). Germline trimming cut 0 bases from V and 3 bases from J; bases unmatched to any gene: 8. The CDR3 is 16 amino acids. Here the CDR3 DNA reads TGTGCCACCAGCAGAGACGGAACAGGGGCTGGCTACGAGCAGTACTTC. Translation: CATSRDGTGAGYEQYF.

The chain recombines TRBV9 with TRBJ2-3; D not certain. Germline values: CDR1 SGDLS, CDR2 YYNGEE. The CDR3 contains 15 residues. V was clipped by 0 bases and J by 2 bases, with 10 bases between them. The CDR3 loop reads CASSVASSPTDTQYF. The CDR3 DNA reads as TGTGCCAGCAGCGTAGCGAGTAGCCCCACAGATACGCAGTATTTT.

This clone was detected a few times. The chain combines TRBV6-5 with TRBJ2-3, with D possibly TRBD2 on 5 matching bases. The germline V and J ends were trimmed by 6 bases and 0 bases, with 10 bases remaining between them. The length of the CDR3 is 14 residues. The germline gives CDR1 MNHEY, CDR2 SVGAGI. In DNA, the CDR3 is TGTGCCAGCAGGAACCGGGGAAGCACAGATACGCAGTATTTT. It codes for CASRNRGSTDTQYF.

This clone was seen more than once but under ten times. The chain recombines TRBV5-6 with TRBJ1-2, with 7 bases aligning to TRBD1. This CDR3 has 14 amino acids. J was trimmed by 4 bases and V by 6 bases; bases with no gene match: 9. Germline lookup yields CDR1 SGHDT and CDR2 YYEEEE. Here the CDR3 reads CASIVDRPSYGYTF. CDR3 nucleotides: TGTGCCAGCATCGTGGACAGGCCCTCCTATGGCTACACCTTC.

This clone was seen a few times. J is TRBJ2-1 and V is TRBV11-3, with TRBD1 identical over 10 bases. V lost 1 base and J lost 9; bases outside the gene matches: 6. CDR3 length: 15 residues. CDR1 is SGHNT and CDR2 is YENEEA in the germline V gene. This chain's CDR3 is CASSLGGTGVPEQFF. In DNA form, the CDR3 reads TGTGCCAGCAGCTTAGGAGGGACAGGGGTGCCTGAGCAGTTCTTC.

The sample holds a few counts of this clone. This chain links TRBV18 with TRBJ2-7; no definite D call. The CDR3 runs to 13 residues. Per germline, CDR1 KGHSH and CDR2 LQKENI. V lost 3 bases, J lost 2 bases, and 8 bases lay in between. For the CDR3, the DNA is TGTGCCAGCTCACCGGGCGCTACCTACGAGCAGTACTTC. Its translation: CASSPGATYEQYF.

The sample holds a few counts of this clone. J is TRBJ2-3 and V is TRBV20-1, with D unclear. Germline V gene lookup returns CDR1 DFQATT and CDR2 SNEGSKA (reference sequence). CDR3 size: 11 residues. The germline V and J ends were trimmed by 7 bases and 6 bases, with 11 bases remaining between them. Here the CDR3 reads CSVQPRDTQYF. In DNA form, the CDR3 reads TGCAGTGTCCAACCCCGGGATACGCAGTATTTT.

V is TRBV7-9 and J is TRBJ1-2, with 9 bases identical to TRBD1. Trimming cost V 3 bases and J 6 bases; bases outside gene matches: 5. This CDR3 contains 14 residues. Per germline, CDR1 SEHNR and CDR2 FQNEAQ (reference sequence). The CDR3 sequence: CASSLDRGVDGYTF. CDR3 nucleotide sequence: TGTGCCAGCAGCTTGGACAGGGGCGTCGATGGCTACACCTTC.

The rearrangement links TRBV12-5 to TRBJ1-1; 7 nucleotides line up with TRBD1. Per germline, CDR1 LGHNT and CDR2 FRNRAP. V lost 4 bases, J lost 1 base, and 6 bases stayed unmatched. This CDR3 contains 15 residues. This CDR3 is CASGSPDRANTEAFF. The CDR3 bases are TGTGCTAGTGGTTCTCCTGACAGGGCGAACACTGAAGCTTTCTTT.

This clone has more than one count but fewer than ten. The gene calls are TRBV7-8 and TRBJ2-1; TRBD2 agrees at 9 bases. Germline lookup yields CDR1 SGHVS and CDR2 FQNEAQ. V shed 2 bases and J 7 bases; nucleotides not matched to a gene: 12. The CDR3 has 17 amino acids. The CDR3 spells CASSLIASGGRVNEQFF. CDR3 bases: TGTGCCAGCAGCTTAATCGCCAGCGGGGGGCGTGTGAATGAGCAGTTCTTC.

This clone came up a few times. V and J are TRBV29-1 and TRBJ2-2; D possibly corresponds to TRBD1 (6 bases). Per germline, CDR1 SQVTM and CDR2 ANQGSEA. Trimming removed 6 bases from V and 2 bases from J, with 13 bases in between. The CDR3 extends over 14 amino acids. CDR3 protein: CSVRDRTNTGELFF. The CDR3 DNA is TGCAGCGTCCGAGACAGGACTAACACCGGGGAGCTGTTTTTT.

This clone was seen only a few times. The genes are TRBV19 and TRBJ1-1; 7 bases line up with TRBD1. After removal of 6 bases from V and 4 bases from J, the junction contained 11 bases not matched to a gene. The CDR3 sequence is 15 residues long. CDR1 is LNHDA and CDR2 is SQIVND in the germline V gene (reference sequence). The CDR3 sequence: CASRDNGQDTTEAFF. The CDR3 nucleotides are TGTGCCAGTAGGGATAACGGACAGGACACCACTGAAGCTTTCTTT.

The table lists this clone with a few counts. The chain carries TRBV19 and TRBJ1-5; 8 nucleotides line up with TRBD1. The V and J ends lost 5 bases and 4 bases, in that order; junction bases with no gene match: 7. The CDR3 runs to 15 residues. CDR1 and CDR2 (germline): LNHDA, SQIVND (reference sequence). The CDR3 sequence: CASSVRTGTNQPQHF. DNA of the CDR3: TGTGCCAGTAGTGTTCGGACAGGGACAAATCAGCCCCAGCATTTT.

A few counts support this clone. The gene calls are TRBV27 and TRBJ1-2; D is unresolved. The CDR3 consists of 9 residues. Trimming shortened V by 8 bases and J by 8 bases, and 6 bases separated the two germline ends. Germline-derived CDR1 and CDR2 are MNHEY and SMNVEV (reference sequence). CDR3 DNA: TGTGCCAGCCCCAGGGGCTACACCTTC. It codes for CASPRGYTF.

The rearrangement uses TRBV29-1 and TRBJ2-7, with 9 bases aligning to TRBD2. The germline gives CDR1 SQVTM, CDR2 ANQGSEA. V lost 6 bases, J lost 2 bases, and 5 bases stayed unmatched. The CDR3 sequence is 13 residues long. CDR3 sequence: CSVRAGGTYEQYF. The CDR3, as DNA: TGCAGCGTCCGAGCGGGAGGCACCTACGAGCAGTACTTC.

The chain is built from TRBV5-4 and TRBJ2-3; 7 positions agree with TRBD2. This CDR3 is built from 14 residues. V gave up 4 bases and J gave up 0 bases; unmatched junction bases: 2. Germline V gene sequence: CDR1 SGHNT, CDR2 YYREEE (reference sequence). CDR3 amino acids: CASSLAVSTDTQYF. In DNA, the CDR3 is TGTGCCAGCAGCCTAGCGGTTAGCACAGATACGCAGTATTTT.

This clone was seen more than once but under ten times. The rearrangement uses TRBV29-1 and TRBJ2-1, with 14 bases aligning to TRBD2. This CDR3 is 14 amino acids long. CDR1 is SQVTM and CDR2 is ANQGSEA in the germline V gene. J gave up 6 bases and V 7 bases, and 5 bases lay outside the gene matches. DNA for the CDR3: TGCAGCGGCCGACTAGCGGGAGGGGGCAATGAGCAGTTCTTC. This gives the protein CSGRLAGGGNEQFF.

This clone has just a few counts. The gene calls are TRBV28 and TRBJ2-7, with 7 bases identical to TRBD2. Germline trimming cut 6 bases from V and 3 bases from J; bases unmatched to any gene: 11. The CDR3 is made up of 15 amino acids. CDR1 MDHEN and CDR2 SYDVKM come from the germline V gene. The CDR3 protein is CASRLVGGSGYEQYF. DNA for the CDR3: TGTGCCAGCAGATTAGTAGGCGGGAGCGGCTACGAGCAGTACTTC. The full variable domain, rest sourced from reference TRBV28 and TRBJ2-7, is DVKVTQSSRYLVKRTGEKVFLECVQDMDHENMFWYRQDPGLGLRLIYFSYDVKMKEKGDIPEGYSVSREKKERFSLILESASTNQTSMYLCASRLVGGSGYEQYFGPGTRLTVT.

The gene calls are TRBV21-1 and TRBJ2-7; the table's D call TRBD2 went unverified against the DNA. TRBV21-1 is classified as a pseudogene. This CDR3 contains 15 residues. The DNA of the CDR3 is TGTGCCAGCAGCAGCTCTAGCGGGGGGGGCTACGAGCAGTACTTC. Translation gives CASSSSSGGGYEQYF.